Following are 10 T cell receptor beta chains from one sample sequenced in a study of metastatic and nonmetastatic thyroid tumors. TCRdb ran MiXCR on the PCR reads. The profile covers around 23,000 clones, with 20% appearing a single time and about 26% taken by the ten largest. Patients were all untreated before their thyroid surgery. Sequenced input: blood. These receptors all stem from a female donor with papillary thyroid cancer or a benign thyroid nodule (not recorded which). Some clones in this sample may be carry-over from other donors' samples.

Ten or more counts support this clone. V and J are TRBV28 and TRBJ2-5; no reliable D call. From germline, CDR1 is MDHEN and CDR2 SYDVKM. The CDR3 covers 13 residues. V lost 7 bases and J lost 5, with 14 bases in between. CDR3: CASTLRKSETQYF. The CDR3, as DNA: TGTGCCAGCACCCTCCGAAAGAGCGAGACCCAGTACTTC. Drawing the rest from reference TRBV28 and TRBJ2-5, the complete variable domain is DVKVTQSSRYLVKRTGEKVFLECVQDMDHENMFWYRQDPGLGLRLIYFSYDVKMKEKGDIPEGYSVSREKKERFSLILESASTNQTSMYLCASTLRKSETQYFGPGTRLLVL.

As regards this clone: An end of the junction differs from the germline gene, which may be a read error. The chain links TRBV19 to TRBJ1-5; a possible D gene is TRBD1 (5 bases). The CDR3 consists of 15 residues. The germline gives CDR1 LNHDA, CDR2 SQIVND (reference sequence). CDR3 in DNA: TGTTCCAGTAGTATAGGCAGGGTTGGGGGTCATCCCCAGCATTTT. It yields the protein CSSSIGRVGGHPQHF.

This clone has only a few counts. Just one base apart from a much larger clone, this may be a read error. The chain links TRBV20-1 to TRBJ1-6; no clear D. CDR3 length equals 12 residues. Germline values: CDR1 DFQATT, CDR2 SNEGSKA (reference sequence). CDR3 sequence: CSARLKNSPPHF. The CDR3 nucleotides read TGCAGTGCTAGGCTGAAAAATTCACCCCCCCACTTT.

This clone was detected a few times. The chain has TRBV30 and TRBJ2-1; TRBD1 might be the D (7 bases). CDR3 length equals 14 residues. Trimming cost V 4 bases and J 6 bases, with 16 bases left between them. CDR1 and CDR2 (germline): GTSNPN, SVGIG (reference sequence). The CDR3 spells CAWMNAGQRNEQFF. CDR3 bases: TGTGCCTGGATGAATGCGGGACAGCGCAATGAGCAGTTCTTC.

This clone is judged medium-sized (0.01 to 0.1%). The chain uses TRBV5-1 and TRBJ2-5, with D possibly being TRBD1 (6 bases). In germline, CDR1 is SGHRS, CDR2 YFSETQ. There are 14 residues in the CDR3. The V gene lost 4 bases and the J gene lost 4 bases, with 14 bases spanning the gap. CDR3 coding DNA: TGCGCCAGCAGCCGGGACACCGAGGGAGAGACCCAGTACTTC. Amino acid sequence: CASSRDTEGETQYF.

With regard to this clone: A much bigger clone sits one base away, suggesting this may be a read error. The chain employs TRBV5-4 and TRBJ2-6, with D unresolved. The V end was cut by 0 bases, the J end by 0 bases, with 4 bases between. The CDR3 is made up of 15 amino acids. Germline CDR1 is SGHNT and CDR2 is YYREEE (reference sequence). The CDR3 loop is CASSLGDSGANVLTF. For the CDR3, the DNA is TGTGCCAGCAGCTTGGGCGACTCTGGGGCCAACGTCCTGACTTTC.

This clone was seen repeatedly, ten times or more. The rearrangement joins TRBV20-1 to TRBJ2-7; 11 nucleotides line up with TRBD2. Trimming cost V 6 bases and J 1 base; bases outside gene matches: 17. Germline assignment: CDR1 DFQATT and CDR2 SNEGSKA (reference sequence). The CDR3 spans 18 residues. CDR3 DNA: TGCAGTGCCCCCTGGGGAGGGCAGACTAGCGGGATGTCCTACGAGCAGTACTTC. This sequence encodes CSAPWGGQTSGMSYEQYF.

The chain employs TRBV6-1 and TRBJ1-1; the D gene is possibly TRBD1 (6 bases). The V gene's germline CDR1 is MNHNS and CDR2 SASEGT. The germline V and J ends were trimmed by 6 bases and 1 base, with 15 bases remaining between them. CDR3 length: 15 amino acids. The CDR3 nucleotides are TGTGCCAGCAGCGTCAGGGGATCCACGAACACTGAAGCTTTCTTT. Residues: CASSVRGSTNTEAFF.

This clone was picked up many times. The chain couples TRBV9 to TRBJ2-3; no clear D gene. The germline V gene encodes CDR1 SGDLS and CDR2 YYNGEE. The CDR3 loop spans 14 amino acids. V lost 3 bases and J lost 1, with 9 bases in between. DNA of the CDR3: TGTGCCAGCAGCGACACGGACGGCACAGATACGCAGTATTTT. Translation: CASSDTDGTDTQYF.

This clone was recorded many times. The chain employs TRBV5-6 and TRBJ2-7; D possibly corresponds to TRBD2 (5 bases). This CDR3 has 14 amino acids. Deletions cut 2 bases from V and 0 bases from J, with 9 bases between. Germline CDR1 reads SGHDT; CDR2 reads YYEEEE. CDR3 loop: CASSFLRGSYEQYF. CDR3 sequence (DNA): TGTGCCAGCAGCTTTCTTCGGGGCTCCTACGAGCAGTACTTC.